The next 21 T cell receptor beta chains were all read from a single sample in a study of blood T cell repertoires in COVID-19. Assay used: immunoSEQ multiplex PCR; TCRdb lists only in-frame clones, some missing. The sample has about 67,000 clones; around 89% are singletons. Sample: peripheral blood. The receptors originated from a woman in her sixties with acute or convalescent COVID-19.

The rearrangement uses TRBV19 and TRBJ1-5; D call uncertain. The CDR3 covers 13 residues. CDR1 and CDR2 (germline): LNHDA, SQIVND (reference sequence). V lost 7 bases to trimming and J lost 3 bases, with 10 bases between them. The CDR3 spells CASKNTPNQPQHF. The CDR3 region has the DNA TGTGCCAGTAAGAACACCCCCAATCAGCCCCAGCATTTT.

The chain carries TRBV7-2 and TRBJ1-1, with D hard to call. Between the trimmed V and J ends, which lost 5 bases and 5 bases, there was a span of 15 bases. Per germline, CDR1 SGHTA and CDR2 FQGNSA. This CDR3 is built from 14 residues. DNA for the CDR3: TGTGCCAGCAGCCAGCGGGGTGGATCGACTGAAGCTTTCTTT. This gives the protein CASSQRGGSTEAFF.

The chain joins TRBV18 to TRBJ1-6; 7 bases agree with TRBD1. The CDR3 length is 14 residues. Per germline, CDR1 KGHSH and CDR2 LQKENI. After removal of 0 bases from V and 8 bases from J, the junction contained 1 base not matched to a gene. The CDR3 DNA sequence: TGTGCCAGCTCACCACCAGGGGGCTATTCACCCCTCCACTTT. Residues: CASSPPGGYSPLHF.

This clone has only one observation. CDR3 sequence reads: CASSLLGQGAAFYEQYV. The CDR3 DNA sequence: TGTGCCAGCAGCTTATTGGGGCAGGGGGCGGCTTTCTACGAGCAGTACGTC. The chain links TRBV11-2 to TRBJ2-7; TRBD1 aligns across 8 bases. Germline V gene lookup returns CDR1 SGHAT and CDR2 FQNNGV. The V segment lost 2 bases and the J segment 3 bases; nucleotides outside the gene matches: 12. This CDR3 has 17 residues.

This chain uses TRBV19 with TRBJ1-2, with D hard to call. V gave up 5 bases and J gave up 7 bases, with 20 bases separating them. Germline V gene sequence: CDR1 LNHDA, CDR2 SQIVND (reference sequence). The CDR3 extends over 15 amino acids. For the CDR3, the DNA is TGTGCCAGTAGTGTTTACAGCCCGCAGGCGGGTGGCTACACCTTC. Its translation: CASSVYSPQAGGYTF.

The chain uses TRBV9 and TRBJ2-1, with D tentatively TRBD2 (5 bases). The CDR3 sequence is 15 residues long. Germline CDR1 reads SGDLS; CDR2 reads YYNGEE. V was shortened by 4 bases and J by 8 bases, with 19 bases between the two germline ends. CDR3 region: CASSPQPVGAYEQFF. For the CDR3, the DNA is TGTGCCAGCAGCCCCCAACCCGTGGGAGCCTATGAGCAGTTCTTC. Full variable domain (missing parts from reference TRBV9 and TRBJ2-1): DSGVTQTPKHLITATGQRVTLRCSPRSGDLSVYWYQQSLDQGLQFLIQYYNGEERAKGNILERFSAQQFPDLHSELNLSSLELGDSALYFCASSPQPVGAYEQFFGPGTRLTVL.

The chain employs TRBV5-1 and TRBJ1-3; 10 bases are a match to TRBD1. Trimming at V came to 0 bases and at J to 2 bases, leaving 5 bases not matched to a gene. From germline, CDR1 is SGHRS and CDR2 YFSETQ. The CDR3 consists of 17 residues. This CDR3 reads CASSLVDRGKAGNTIYF. CDR3 nucleotide sequence: TGCGCCAGCAGCTTGGTGGACAGGGGGAAAGCTGGAAACACCATATATTTT.

This sequence joins TRBV7-2 and TRBJ2-3; no firm D call. The V end lost 2 bases, the J end lost 3 bases, and 6 bases lay between the germline ends. This CDR3 region has 13 residues. Germline V CDR1 and CDR2: SGHTA, FQGNSA. CDR3 nucleotides: TGTGCCAGCAGCTTACTCCAGACAGATACGCAGTATTTT. It specifies CASSLLQTDTQYF. The complete variable domain, with remaining parts taken from reference TRBV7-2 and TRBJ2-3, reads GAGVSQSPSNKVTEKGKDVELRCDPISGHTALYWYRQSLGQGLEFLIYFQGNSAPDKSGLPSDRFSAERTGGSVSTLTIQRTQQEDSAVYLCASSLLQTDTQYFGPGTRLTVL.

The chain carries TRBV29-1 and TRBJ2-1; TRBD1 matches 8 bases. Trimming removed 4 bases from V and 1 base from J; junction bases left unmatched: 0. CDR3 size: 13 residues. Per germline, CDR1 SQVTM and CDR2 ANQGSEA. Here the CDR3 DNA reads TGCAGCGTTGGGACAGGGTCCTACAATGAGCAGTTCTTC. This codes for CSVGTGSYNEQFF.

CDR3 residues: CASSSPREAYNEQFF. CDR3 DNA sequence: TGTGCCAGCAGCTCCCCCCGGGAGGCCTACAATGAGCAGTTCTTC. This chain connects TRBV5-4 to TRBJ2-1, with TRBD2 matching over 7 bases. Germline trimming cut 3 bases from V and 2 bases from J; bases unmatched to any gene: 5. The CDR3 consists of 15 residues. Germline values: CDR1 SGHNT, CDR2 YYREEE (reference sequence). Together with reference TRBV5-4 and TRBJ2-1, the CDR3 gives the full variable domain: ETGVTQSPTHLIKTRGQQVTLRCSSQSGHNTVSWYQQALGQGPQFIFQYYREEENGRGNFPPRFSGLQFPNYSSELNVNALELDDSALYLCASSSPREAYNEQFFGPGTRLTVL.

This chain joins TRBV10-3 and TRBJ2-3, with 7 bases that match TRBD2. The junction had 6 bases not matched to a gene; V was cut back by 8 bases and J by 1 base. The CDR3 is made up of 14 amino acids. The germline gives CDR1 ENHRY, CDR2 SYGVKD. CDR3 DNA sequence: TGTGCCATCTGGGCGGGAGTTGGCACAGATACGCAGTATTTT. Protein sequence: CAIWAGVGTDTQYF.

The V call is TRBV27, the J call TRBJ1-2, with D possibly being TRBD1 (6 bases). The CDR3 totals 14 residues. Trimming took off 5 bases at V and 3 bases at J, with 13 bases between the two ends. Germline CDR1 is MNHEY and CDR2 is SMNVEV (reference sequence). CDR3 residues: CASSPTGQHYGYTF. In DNA form, the CDR3 reads TGTGCCAGCAGTCCTACGGGACAACACTATGGCTACACCTTC.

This clone was recorded once. This chain uses TRBV7-9 with TRBJ2-1; D might be TRBD1 (5 bases). The CDR3 contains 16 residues. V lost 1 base and J 8 bases, leaving 18 bases between the germline ends. CDR1 is SEHNR and CDR2 is FQNEAQ in the germline V gene (reference sequence). The DNA for the CDR3 is TGTGCCAGCAGCTTAGATGCTTCAGGGAATTTCGATGAGCAGTTCTTC. It specifies CASSLDASGNFDEQFF.

The rearrangement links TRBV29-1 to TRBJ2-1; D may be TRBD1 (6 bases). CDR3 length equals 13 residues. V lost 1 base and J lost 7, with 11 bases in between. Germline V gives CDR1 SQVTM, CDR2 ANQGSEA. CDR3 DNA: TGCAGCGTTGAAGCAGACAGGAGAAATGAGCAGTTCTTC. Translating it yields CSVEADRRNEQFF.

This rearrangement joins TRBV5-1 to TRBJ2-3; 8 bases fit TRBD2. This CDR3 is 16 amino acids long. Germline V gene sequence: CDR1 SGHRS, CDR2 YFSETQ. V lost 0 bases to trimming and J lost 1 base; unmatched junction nucleotides: 4. The CDR3 protein is CASSLELAVRTDTQYF. CDR3 in DNA: TGCGCCAGCAGCTTGGAACTAGCGGTACGCACAGATACGCAGTATTTT.

This chain connects TRBV6-6 to TRBJ2-2; TRBD1 agrees at 8 bases. CDR3 length: 14 amino acids. Germline CDR1 and CDR2: MNHNY and SVGAGI (reference sequence). With V trimmed by 7 bases and J by 7 bases, 8 bases remained unmatched. CDR3 bases: TGTGCCAGCAATCGCCAGGGGGCTTACGGGGAGCTGTTTTTT. Protein: CASNRQGAYGELFF.

This clone has only one observation. The CDR3 DNA is TGTGCCAGCAGCGCAACAGGGAACACTGAAGCTTTCTTT. Translated, it gives CASSATGNTEAFF. The chain links TRBV12-3 or TRBV12-4 to TRBJ1-1; tentatively, D is TRBD1 (5 bases). V lost 6 bases to trimming and J lost 1 base, with 9 bases between them. This CDR3 comprises 13 residues.

This clone was seen more than once but under ten times. The chain links TRBV7-8 to TRBJ1-2; TRBD1 agrees at 7 bases. Trimming removed 3 bases from V and 5 bases from J; junction bases left unmatched: 12. CDR1 SGHVS and CDR2 FQNEAQ come from the germline V gene. The CDR3 is 16 amino acids. The CDR3 coding sequence is TGTGCCAGCAGCTTTAGCGGACAGGCCGCCATATATGGCTACACCTTC. Protein: CASSFSGQAAIYGYTF.

The V call is TRBV11-2, the J call TRBJ2-7; D gene unclear. With 4 bases removed from V and 1 base from J, the gap between germline ends came to 11 bases. Germline CDR1 is SGHAT and CDR2 is FQNNGV. The CDR3 contains 14 residues. CDR3 protein: CASSYSYGSYEQYV. CDR3 DNA sequence: TGTGCCAGCAGCTATAGCTATGGATCCTACGAGCAGTACGTC.

V usage is TRBV5-4 and J usage is TRBJ2-3, with TRBD2 identical over 10 bases. Germline trimming cut 3 bases from V and 0 bases from J; bases unmatched to any gene: 4. In germline, CDR1 is SGHNT, CDR2 YYREEE (reference sequence). This CDR3 spans 16 amino acids. The CDR3 loop is CASSSGAGGSTDTQYF. For the CDR3, the DNA is TGTGCCAGCAGCTCCGGAGCGGGAGGGAGCACAGATACGCAGTATTTT. Full variable domain (rest looked up from reference TRBV5-4 and TRBJ2-3): ETGVTQSPTHLIKTRGQQVTLRCSSQSGHNTVSWYQQALGQGPQFIFQYYREEENGRGNFPPRFSGLQFPNYSSELNVNALELDDSALYLCASSSGAGGSTDTQYFGPGTRLTVL.

This clone was detected only once. This chain links TRBV4-1 with TRBJ1-2; the D gene is possibly TRBD1 (5 bases). The CDR3 has 14 residues. The V end was cut by 4 bases, the J end by 8 bases, with 17 bases between. Per germline, CDR1 MGHRA and CDR2 YSYEKL. In DNA form, the CDR3 reads TGCGCCAGCAGCCGTGAGGACACCCCTGGAGGCTACACCTTC. Translation gives CASSREDTPGGYTF.